The 18 T cell receptor beta chains below all came from one sample that was sequenced in a study of T-cell reconstitution after alpha-beta-depleted transplantation in children. Unique molecular identifiers were used in preparing the TCRbeta library. TCRdb reanalysed the PCR reads using MiXCR and keeps one entry per CDR3 protein. Counted here are 150,000 to 200,000 distinct CDR3 sequences, about 6.4% occurring once; the ten biggest clones make up about 3%. The sample consisted of PBMCs from the stem cell graft donor, taken from the stem cell graft. The receptor source for this set is a human donor who donated a stem cell graft to a child with Wiskott-Aldrich syndrome.

This clonotype was found many times. This chain links TRBV18 with TRBJ2-7; TRBD2 agrees at 13 bases. V lost 3 bases to trimming and J lost 2 bases; unmatched junction nucleotides: 10. The V gene's germline CDR1 is KGHSH and CDR2 LQKENI. The CDR3 is 18 amino acids. The CDR3 nucleotides read TGTGCCAGCTCACCGAAGTGGACTAGCGGGGGTCTAACCTACGAGCAGTACTTC. This codes for CASSPKWTSGGLTYEQYF.

This clonotype has ten or more counts. This chain links TRBV6-2 or TRBV6-3 with TRBJ2-3; 11 nucleotides align to TRBD2. The germline V gene encodes CDR1 MNHEY and CDR2 SVGEGT. J was trimmed by 4 bases and V by 0 bases; bases with no gene match: 0. The CDR3 covers 15 residues. This chain's CDR3 is CASSYSTSGADTQYF. CDR3 sequence (DNA): TGTGCCAGCAGTTACTCGACTAGCGGGGCAGATACGCAGTATTTT.

Many counts were recorded for this clonotype. The chain couples TRBV6-1 to TRBJ2-1; 7 nucleotides align to TRBD2. The CDR3 is 13 amino acids. J lost 9 bases, V lost 7 bases, and 9 bases had no gene match. Germline-derived CDR1 and CDR2 are MNHNS and SASEGT. CDR3 coding DNA: TGTGCCAGCAAGCTAGCGGCCGGACGTGAGCAGTTCTTC. Translation: CASKLAAGREQFF.

This clonotype came up many times. The V gene is TRBV5-1, the J gene TRBJ1-6; TRBD1 matches 7 bases. V dropped 3 bases and J dropped 6; count of bases not matched to a gene: 3. Germline V gene data show CDR1 as SGHRS and CDR2 as YFSETQ. The CDR3 covers 14 residues. The chain's CDR3 is CASSSGQPNSPLHF. CDR3 DNA: TGCGCCAGCAGCTCGGGACAGCCTAATTCACCCCTCCACTTT. Together with reference TRBV5-1 and TRBJ1-6, the CDR3 gives the full variable domain: KAGVTQTPRYLIKTRGQQVTLSCSPISGHRSVSWYQQTPGQGLQFLFEYFSETQRNKGNFPGRFSGRQFSNSRSEMNVSTLELGDSALYLCASSSGQPNSPLHFGNGTRLTVT.

Ten or more counts support this clonotype. The V call is TRBV12-3 or TRBV12-4, the J call TRBJ2-1; D is perhaps TRBD1 or TRBD2 (5 bases each). Between the trimmed V and J ends, which lost 3 bases and 8 bases, there was a span of 20 bases. The CDR3 sequence is 16 residues long. The CDR3 nucleotides are TGTGCCAGCAGTTTGTATGCGGGCAGGGTGGGAGATGAGCAGTTCTTC. Its translation is CASSLYAGRVGDEQFF.

This clonotype was recorded many times. The chain uses TRBV20-1 and TRBJ2-1; 9 bases line up with TRBD1. The CDR3 runs 14 residues. Germline V lookup: CDR1 DFQATT, CDR2 SNEGSKA (reference sequence). V lost 8 bases, J lost 3 bases, and 8 bases stayed unmatched. CDR3 sequence reads: CSSRPDRGYNEQFF. DNA of the CDR3: TGCAGTTCCCGCCCGGACAGGGGCTACAATGAGCAGTTCTTC.

CDR3 protein: CASSPARRQGIETQYF. The CDR3 region has the DNA TGTGCCAGCTCACCCGCCCGGAGGCAGGGGATAGAGACCCAGTACTTC. J is TRBJ2-5 and V is TRBV18, with D possibly TRBD1 on 6 matching bases. Trimming cost V 3 bases and J 4 bases, with 18 bases left between them. Germline CDR1 KGHSH, CDR2 LQKENI. This CDR3 has 16 amino acids.

This clonotype was counted ten times or more. The rearrangement joins TRBV5-1 to TRBJ2-7; no definite D call. The CDR3 extends over 15 amino acids. V was pared by 0 bases and J by 2 bases, with 12 bases between. The V gene's germline CDR1 is SGHRS and CDR2 YFSETQ. CDR3 sequence (DNA): TGCGCCAGCAGCTTGGCTCCGGAGCACACCTACGAGCAGTACTTC. Translation gives CASSLAPEHTYEQYF.

This clonotype was observed many times. The genes are TRBV29-1 and TRBJ1-1; D is unresolved. V was cut by 4 bases and J by 1 base, with 10 bases left in between. Germline values: CDR1 SQVTM, CDR2 ANQGSEA. The CDR3 is 13 amino acids. The chain's CDR3 is CSVVRQANTEAFF. The CDR3 nucleotides are TGCAGCGTTGTACGGCAAGCGAACACTGAAGCTTTCTTT.

This clonotype was counted at least ten times. The chain combines TRBV4-3 with TRBJ1-4; tentative D call: TRBD1 (5 bases). CDR3 length: 15 amino acids. From germline, CDR1 is LGHNA and CDR2 YSLEER. V lost 1 base, J lost 6 bases, and 12 bases lay in between. CDR3: CASSQGAGRDEKLFF. In nucleotides, the CDR3 is TGCGCCAGCAGCCAAGGAGCAGGCAGGGATGAAAAACTGTTTTTT.

This clonotype was counted many times. CDR3 bases: TGTGCCAGCAGTCCAGGGACAGGCCAGAATTCACCCCTCCACTTT. Amino acids: CASSPGTGQNSPLHF. The chain combines TRBV28 with TRBJ1-6; 8 nucleotides agree with TRBD1. This CDR3 is built from 15 residues. V gave up 5 bases and J gave up 7 bases; unmatched junction bases: 7. Per germline, CDR1 MDHEN and CDR2 SYDVKM.

This clonotype was picked up many times. The genes are TRBV12-3 or TRBV12-4 and TRBJ2-7; weak D call: TRBD2 (7 bases). This CDR3 has 14 residues. The V and J ends lost 3 bases and 3 bases respectively, with 12 bases between them. This CDR3 reads CASSFGGASYEQYF. CDR3 DNA sequence: TGTGCCAGCAGTTTTGGGGGGGCTAGCTACGAGCAGTACTTC.

This clonotype was detected many times. The chain combines TRBV20-1 with TRBJ2-1; D assignment may be TRBD1 or TRBD2 (5 bases each). V was trimmed by 8 bases and J by 10 bases, leaving 24 bases between them. The V gene's germline CDR1 is DFQATT and CDR2 SNEGSKA (reference sequence). This CDR3 contains 14 residues. CDR3 in DNA: TGCAGTCTAGCAGAACGGAAGGGGAATGGCGAGCAGTTCTTC. This codes for CSLAERKGNGEQFF.

This clonotype was counted many times. The V gene is TRBV20-1, the J gene TRBJ2-3; 11 nucleotides match TRBD2. Germline V gives CDR1 DFQATT, CDR2 SNEGSKA (reference sequence). The junction had 4 bases not matched to a gene; V was cut back by 5 bases and J by 0 bases. The CDR3 spans 15 residues. Written as DNA, the CDR3 is TGCAGTGCTGTGACTAGCGGGAAAAGCACAGATACGCAGTATTTT. This translates into CSAVTSGKSTDTQYF.

This clonotype was detected ten times or more. The chain links TRBV11-2 to TRBJ1-4; 8 bases map to TRBD1. The V gene end was trimmed by 5 bases and the J gene end by 8 bases; junction bases not matched to a gene: 10. Germline V gene data show CDR1 as SGHAT and CDR2 as FQNNGV. The CDR3 spans 15 residues. For the CDR3, the DNA is TGTGCCAGCAGCACCGGACAGGGAAAAAAGGAAAAACTGTTTTTT. It specifies CASSTGQGKKEKLFF.

This clonotype was seen many times. The rearrangement links TRBV5-1 to TRBJ2-3; 12 bases map to TRBD2. The J segment lost 6 bases and the V segment lost 0 bases, leaving 8 bases of the junction unmatched. The CDR3 contains 17 residues. Per germline, CDR1 SGHRS and CDR2 YFSETQ. CDR3 nucleotide sequence: TGCGCCAGCAGCTTGGAGGCTAGCGGGGGGGCCGTGGATACGCAGTATTTT. Amino acids: CASSLEASGGAVDTQYF.

This clonotype was picked up a small number of times. This sequence joins TRBV6-2 or TRBV6-3 and TRBJ2-7; 12 bases align to TRBD2. The CDR3 sequence is 17 residues long. The V segment lost 2 bases and the J segment 4 bases; nucleotides outside the gene matches: 9. Looked up from germline, CDR1 is MNHEY and CDR2 is SVGEGT. The CDR3 DNA is TGTGCCAGCAGTTACCCCAAGACTAGCGGGAGTTTTTACGAGCAGTACTTC. Its protein is CASSYPKTSGSFYEQYF.

This clonotype was observed many times. The chain has TRBV12-3 or TRBV12-4 and TRBJ2-7, with D perhaps TRBD1 (6 bases). The V gene lost 2 bases and the J gene lost 6 bases, with 14 bases spanning the gap. CDR3 length: 14 amino acids. The CDR3 here is CASSLRDMAGEQYF. The CDR3 DNA reads TGTGCCAGCAGTTTAAGGGACATGGCGGGCGAGCAGTACTTC.